Below, 27 T cell receptor beta chains from the same sample are listed, as sequenced in a study of blood T cell repertoires in COVID-19. Assay: immunoSEQ multiplex PCR; the TCRdb copy retains only in-frame clones and omits some. The data hold around 260,000 clones, with approximately 90% observed a single time. Sequencing was done on a sample of peripheral blood. All receptors derive from a man younger than 45 with acute or convalescent COVID-19.

J is TRBJ1-5 and V is TRBV6-1, with D possibly matching TRBD1 (5 bases). CDR3 size: 13 residues. The germline CDR1 and CDR2 sequences are MNHNS and SASEGT. The V gene lost 2 bases and the J gene lost 6 bases, with 8 bases spanning the gap. The CDR3 here is CASSEIGGQPQHF. For the CDR3, the DNA is TGTGCCAGCAGTGAAATCGGGGGTCAGCCCCAGCATTTT.

CDR3 in amino acids: CASSPRWVRGPEQYF. CDR3 sequence (DNA): TGTGCCAGCAGTCCCCGATGGGTAAGGGGGCCCGAGCAGTACTTC. The chain couples TRBV27 to TRBJ2-7, with 7 bases fitting TRBD1. The CDR3 contains 15 residues. J lost 6 bases, V lost 5 bases, and 13 bases had no gene match. Germline V lookup: CDR1 MNHEY, CDR2 SMNVEV (reference sequence).

The V call is TRBV4-1, the J call TRBJ2-3; 8 bases agree with TRBD2. Losses at the gene ends were 1 base for V and 0 bases for J; bases not matched to a gene: 6. Germline loops: CDR1 MGHRA, CDR2 YSYEKL. The CDR3 sequence is 17 residues long. The CDR3 nucleotides read TGCGCCAGCAGCCAAGTAGCGGGACCGAAGAGCACAGATACGCAGTATTTT. Its translation: CASSQVAGPKSTDTQYF.

The V gene is TRBV2, the J gene TRBJ1-6, with D possibly TRBD1 on 5 matching bases. Trimming removed 8 bases at V and 7 bases at J, with 6 bases between. This CDR3 is built from 11 residues. Germline CDR1 and CDR2: SNHLY and FYNNEI. For the CDR3, the DNA is TGTGCCAGCTCAGGGAATTCACCCCTCCACTTT. It specifies CASSGNSPLHF.

This chain links TRBV18 with TRBJ1-1; 8 bases fit TRBD1. The length of the CDR3 is 16 residues. The V gene end was trimmed by 0 bases and the J gene end by 1 base; junction bases not matched to a gene: 4. Germline CDR1 reads KGHSH; CDR2 reads LQKENI. CDR3 in amino acids: CASSPPKGQGNTEAFF. The CDR3, as DNA: TGTGCCAGCTCACCACCAAAAGGACAGGGGAACACTGAAGCTTTCTTT.

The V gene is TRBV5-8, the J gene TRBJ2-7, with a tentative D call TRBD1 (6 bases). V was clipped by 2 bases and J by 3 bases, with 15 bases between them. The CDR3 runs to 15 residues. CDR1 is SGHTS and CDR2 is YDEGEE in the germline V gene. The CDR3 nucleotides are TGTGCCAGCAGCTTTAGGGGGTCCCAGAGCTACGAGCAGTACTTC. Translating gives CASSFRGSQSYEQYF. The variable domain in full, with the rest retrieved from reference TRBV5-8 and TRBJ2-7, is EAGVTQSPTHLIKTRGQQATLRCSPISGHTSVYWYQQALGLGLQFLLWYDEGEERNRGNFPPRFSGRQFPNYSSELNVNALELEDSALYLCASSFRGSQSYEQYFGPGTRLTVT.

The rearrangement links TRBV5-1 to TRBJ2-5, with 11 bases matching TRBD1. In germline, CDR1 is SGHRS, CDR2 YFSETQ. V lost 4 bases, J lost 4 bases, and 9 bases stayed unmatched. This CDR3 region has 16 residues. The CDR3 DNA sequence: TGCGCCAGCAGCCAGGACAGGGGGCTACGAAGAGAGACCCAGTACTTC. Translation: CASSQDRGLRRETQYF.

V usage is TRBV7-9 and J usage is TRBJ2-1, with D perhaps TRBD1 (6 bases). Per germline, CDR1 SEHNR and CDR2 FQNEAQ (reference sequence). The ends were cut back, 5 bases at V and 5 bases at J, with 16 bases in the middle. CDR3 length equals 15 residues. CDR3 residues: CASSPTTGYHNEQFF. CDR3 coding DNA: TGTGCCAGCAGCCCAACAACAGGGTACCACAATGAGCAGTTCTTC.

The sample holds one count of this clone. The genes are TRBV7-6 and TRBJ1-1; no clear D. The germline gives CDR1 SGHVS, CDR2 FNYEAQ. CDR3 length: 16 amino acids. V lost 0 bases and J lost 5, with 16 bases in between. CDR3: CASSLASYGSRTEAFF. CDR3 DNA: TGTGCCAGCAGCTTAGCAAGTTATGGGTCTAGGACTGAAGCTTTCTTT.

CDR3 sequence: CASRTPDNEKLFF. CDR3 sequence (DNA): TGTGCCAGCAGGACACCCGATAATGAAAAACTGTTTTTT. This rearrangement joins TRBV5-6 to TRBJ1-4; D gene ambiguous. Germline V gene sequence: CDR1 SGHDT, CDR2 YYEEEE. The ends were cut back, 5 bases at V and 4 bases at J, with 9 bases in the middle. This CDR3 is 13 amino acids long.

This chain links TRBV27 with TRBJ1-1, with D unclear. This CDR3 has 12 amino acids. The V end was cut by 5 bases, the J end by 6 bases, with 10 bases between. Germline assignment: CDR1 MNHEY and CDR2 SMNVEV (reference sequence). The CDR3 DNA sequence: TGTGCCAGCAGTCCCCCTTACTCTGAAGCTTTCTTT. Translating it yields CASSPPYSEAFF.

The V and J genes are TRBV28 and TRBJ2-3, with 7 positions matching TRBD2. Germline V CDR1 and CDR2: MDHEN, SYDVKM. The CDR3 loop spans 16 amino acids. Trimming removed 3 bases from V and 2 bases from J; junction bases left unmatched: 8. The CDR3: CASSFVLAGVTDTQYF. The CDR3 nucleotides read TGTGCCAGCAGTTTTGTCTTGGCGGGGGTCACAGATACGCAGTATTTT.

The chain is built from TRBV28 and TRBJ2-7; no firm D call. Germline CDR1 MDHEN, CDR2 SYDVKM. The V end was cut by 3 bases, the J end by 9 bases, with 18 bases between. The CDR3 length is 14 residues. The CDR3 sequence is CASSFRFPSSGQYF. The DNA of the CDR3 is TGTGCCAGCAGTTTCCGATTCCCCTCTTCCGGGCAGTACTTC.

V and J are TRBV10-2 and TRBJ1-6; 9 bases are shared with TRBD1. Germline CDR1 WSHSY, CDR2 SAAADI. Unmatched junction bases numbered 3, after V lost 1 base and J lost 14 bases. The CDR3 spans 13 residues. The CDR3 loop reads CASSELTGGSLHF. CDR3 coding DNA: TGCGCCAGCAGTGAGTTGACAGGGGGATCCCTCCACTTT.

The genes are TRBV19 and TRBJ2-4; D is possibly TRBD2 (7 bases). The CDR3 has 14 residues. CDR1 is LNHDA, CDR2 SQIVND, per germline (reference sequence). Trimming pared 6 bases from V and 2 bases from J, leaving 11 bases between. Here the CDR3 DNA reads TGTGCCAGTAGAGGGGGGGTGACCAAAAACATTCAGTACTTC. It specifies CASRGGVTKNIQYF.

The rearrangement links TRBV5-5 to TRBJ1-6; 7 bases agree with TRBD1. CDR1 SGHKS and CDR2 YYEKEE come from the germline V gene (reference sequence). This CDR3 spans 15 amino acids. J lost 5 bases, V lost 1 base, and 3 bases had no gene match. Here the CDR3 reads CASSLRGRDNSPLHF. In nucleotides, the CDR3 is TGTGCCAGCAGCTTGAGGGGGCGCGATAATTCACCCCTCCACTTT.

The rearrangement uses TRBV5-1 and TRBJ2-2; 12 bases are a match to TRBD1. CDR1 and CDR2 from the germline V gene are SGHRS and YFSETQ. The CDR3 consists of 15 residues. J gave up 6 bases and V 3 bases, and 3 bases lay outside the gene matches. CDR3 in amino acids: CASSSGQGAAGELFF. In DNA, the CDR3 is TGCGCCAGCAGCTCGGGACAGGGGGCAGCCGGGGAGCTGTTTTTT.

This chain connects TRBV7-9 to TRBJ2-1; weak D call: TRBD2 (6 bases). CDR3 length: 14 amino acids. Germline assignment: CDR1 SEHNR and CDR2 FQNEAQ (reference sequence). With 3 bases removed from V and 6 bases from J, the gap between germline ends came to 12 bases. The CDR3 protein is CASSFVEGPNEQFF. CDR3 bases: TGTGCCAGCAGCTTTGTGGAGGGACCCAATGAGCAGTTCTTC.

The table lists this clone with a count of one. The V call is TRBV6-6, the J call TRBJ1-6; maybe TRBD1 (5 bases). Germline-derived CDR1 and CDR2 are MNHNY and SVGAGI (reference sequence). Trimming left V 5 bases short and J 11 bases short, with 16 bases between. The CDR3 has 14 residues. The CDR3 DNA is TGTGCCAGCAGTCCTCCGGACACCCGAACACCCCTCCACTTT. Translation: CASSPPDTRTPLHF.

The CDR3 bases are TGTGCCAGCAGCTTTTATTACAGGGGGACTGGGGCCAACGTCCTGACTTTC. It codes for CASSFYYRGTGANVLTF. The V and J genes are TRBV5-5 and TRBJ2-6; 8 nucleotides match TRBD1. Germline V gene lookup returns CDR1 SGHKS and CDR2 YYEKEE (reference sequence). CDR3 length: 17 residues. Trimming at V came to 2 bases and at J to 2 bases, leaving 6 bases not matched to a gene.

The rearrangement uses TRBV20-1 and TRBJ1-1; possible D gene TRBD1, 6 bases. CDR1 DFQATT and CDR2 SNEGSKA come from the germline V gene (reference sequence). The CDR3 spans 12 residues. V dropped 3 bases and J dropped 7 bases, with 12 bases sitting between them. The CDR3 DNA is TGCAGTGCTAGTCGCAGGGGCGTTGAAGCTTTCTTT. This translates into CSASRRGVEAFF.

The chain couples TRBV4-1 to TRBJ1-2; the D is unclear. V lost 1 base to trimming and J lost 4 bases, with 25 bases between them. CDR3 length: 19 amino acids. Looked up from germline, CDR1 is MGHRA and CDR2 is YSYEKL. The CDR3 is CASSQGEIIPREVRYGYTF. The CDR3 DNA reads as TGCGCCAGCAGCCAAGGGGAGATCATACCAAGGGAGGTCCGCTATGGCTACACCTTC.

This clone was seen a single time. The rearrangement uses TRBV28 and TRBJ2-3; D not resolved. Germline CDR1 is MDHEN and CDR2 is SYDVKM. The CDR3 is 11 residues long. Trimming cost V 4 bases and J 11 bases, with 10 bases left between them. The DNA for the CDR3 is TGTGCCAGCAGTTCCCGCAGTAAGCAGTATTTT. This sequence encodes CASSSRSKQYF.

The chain is built from TRBV3-1 (or the pseudogene TRBV3-2) and TRBJ2-7, with 7 bases lining up with TRBD2. Looked up from germline, CDR1 is LGHDT and CDR2 is YNNKEL (reference sequence). The V gene end was trimmed by 4 bases and the J gene end by 0 bases; junction bases not matched to a gene: 9. The CDR3 totals 16 residues. This CDR3 is CASSPWGGDPSYEQYF. DNA of the CDR3: TGTGCCAGCAGCCCATGGGGGGGGGACCCCTCCTACGAGCAGTACTTC.

V and J are TRBV2 and TRBJ1-3, with a possible D match to TRBD1 (5 bases). Germline values: CDR1 SNHLY, CDR2 FYNNEI. V was cut by 4 bases and J by 12 bases, with 19 bases left in between. The CDR3 loop spans 14 amino acids. CDR3 bases: TGTGCCAGCAGTGCGGAGGGACCATCAATTCTCATATATTTT. Its translation is CASSAEGPSILIYF.

The J gene is TRBJ1-4, the V gene TRBV19; 7 positions match TRBD1. The V gene end was trimmed by 5 bases and the J gene end by 5 bases; junction bases not matched to a gene: 8. The length of the CDR3 is 15 residues. CDR1 and CDR2 (germline): LNHDA, SQIVND (reference sequence). Here the CDR3 reads CASSLPPGQNEKLFF. In DNA, the CDR3 is TGTGCCAGTAGTCTCCCCCCGGGACAGAATGAAAAACTGTTTTTT.

This sequence joins TRBV7-9 and TRBJ1-3; D ambiguous. This CDR3 has 15 amino acids. V was shortened by 5 bases and J by 2 bases, with 13 bases between the two germline ends. Germline-derived CDR1 and CDR2 are SEHNR and FQNEAQ (reference sequence). CDR3 DNA sequence: TGTGCCAGCAGCGCGGGAAGGGCAGCTGGAAACACCATATATTTT. Translated: CASSAGRAAGNTIYF.